The clone carrying this T cell receptor beta chain was counted between two and nine times. The data stem from a study of identical twins. Template switching added a universal primer site; cDNA carried unique molecular identifiers. TCRdb independently ran MiXCR on the 5' RACE reads; one entry per CDR3 protein. The sample lists fewer than 250,000 distinct CDR3 sequences, 7.5% seen once, with over 5% in the top ten. Germline-derived CDR1 and CDR2 are MGHRA and YSYEKL. The CDR3 is 18 residues long. V shed 2 bases and J shed 6 bases, with 23 bases lying between them. These same records also appear under a second study, on yellow fever vaccine responses in identical twins.

This chain links TRBV4-1 with TRBJ2-1; a weak D match, TRBD2 (6 bases). The clonotype originates from a woman aged 18-29 years in good health. Sequences were obtained from CD8+ T cells sorted from blood. The DNA of the CDR3 is TGCGCCAGCAGCCAACAAATTATTTTGGCGGGGCCACCCAATGAGCAGTTCTTC. Residues: CASSQQIILAGPPNEQFF.